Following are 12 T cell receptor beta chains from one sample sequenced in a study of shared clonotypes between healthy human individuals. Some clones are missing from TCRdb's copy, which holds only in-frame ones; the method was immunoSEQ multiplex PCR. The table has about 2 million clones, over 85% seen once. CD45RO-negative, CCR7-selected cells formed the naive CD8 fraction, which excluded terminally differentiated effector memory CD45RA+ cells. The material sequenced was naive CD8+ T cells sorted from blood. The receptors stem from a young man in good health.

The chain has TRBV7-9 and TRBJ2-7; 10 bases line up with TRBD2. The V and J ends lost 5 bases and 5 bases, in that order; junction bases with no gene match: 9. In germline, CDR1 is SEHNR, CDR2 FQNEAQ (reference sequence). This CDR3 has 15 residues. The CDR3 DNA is TGTGCCAGCAGCCGTGGACTAGCGGAGACCGACGAGCAGTACTTC. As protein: CASSRGLAETDEQYF.

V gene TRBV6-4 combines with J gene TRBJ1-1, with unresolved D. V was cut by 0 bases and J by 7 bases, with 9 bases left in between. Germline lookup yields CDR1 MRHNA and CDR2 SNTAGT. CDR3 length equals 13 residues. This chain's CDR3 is CASSDSWGSEAFF. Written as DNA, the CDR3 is TGTGCCAGCAGTGACTCTTGGGGAAGTGAAGCTTTCTTT.

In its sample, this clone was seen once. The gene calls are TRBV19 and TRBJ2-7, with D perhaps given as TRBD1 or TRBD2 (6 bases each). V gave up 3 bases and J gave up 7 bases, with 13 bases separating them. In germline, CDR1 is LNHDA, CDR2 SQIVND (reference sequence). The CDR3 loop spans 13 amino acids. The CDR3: CASSINREEEQYF. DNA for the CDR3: TGTGCCAGTAGTATCAACAGGGAGGAAGAGCAGTACTTC.

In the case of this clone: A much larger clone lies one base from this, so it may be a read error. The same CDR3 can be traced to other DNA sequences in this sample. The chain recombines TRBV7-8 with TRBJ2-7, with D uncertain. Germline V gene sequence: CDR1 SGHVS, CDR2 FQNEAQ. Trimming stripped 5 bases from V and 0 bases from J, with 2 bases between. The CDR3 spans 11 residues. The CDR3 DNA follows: TGTGCCAGCAGCACCTCCTACGAGCAGTACTTC. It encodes CASSTSYEQYF.

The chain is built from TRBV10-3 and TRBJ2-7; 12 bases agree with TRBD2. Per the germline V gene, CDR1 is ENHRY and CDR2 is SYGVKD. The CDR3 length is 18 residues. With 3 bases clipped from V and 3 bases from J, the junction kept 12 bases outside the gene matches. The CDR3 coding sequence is TGTGCCATCAGTGAACCTTCTTTGACTAGCGGGGGCCACTACGAGCAGTACTTC. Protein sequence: CAISEPSLTSGGHYEQYF.

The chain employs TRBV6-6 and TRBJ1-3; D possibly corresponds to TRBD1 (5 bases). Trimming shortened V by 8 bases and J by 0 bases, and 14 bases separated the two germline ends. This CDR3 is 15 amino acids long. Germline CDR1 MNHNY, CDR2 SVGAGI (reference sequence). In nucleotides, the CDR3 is TGTGCCAGCCTCGCGGGGCCGTACTCTGGAAACACCATATATTTT. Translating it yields CASLAGPYSGNTIYF.

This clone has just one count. The CDR3 DNA follows: TGTGCCACCAGCGGACGATGGGACAGCTCTGGGGCCAACGTCCTGACTTTC. Translated: CATSGRWDSSGANVLTF. The chain joins TRBV15 to TRBJ2-6; 7 bases are shared with TRBD1. Germline V gene sequence: CDR1 LNHNV, CDR2 YYDKDF (reference sequence). This CDR3 has 17 residues. V lost 5 bases to trimming and J lost 0 bases; unmatched junction nucleotides: 7. The full variable domain, rest sourced from reference TRBV15 and TRBJ2-6, is DAMVIQNPRYQVTQFGKPVTLSCSQTLNHNVMYWYQQKSSQAPKLLFHYYDKDFNNEADTPDNFQSRRPNTSFCFLDIRSPGLGDTAMYLCATSGRWDSSGANVLTFGAGSRLTVL.

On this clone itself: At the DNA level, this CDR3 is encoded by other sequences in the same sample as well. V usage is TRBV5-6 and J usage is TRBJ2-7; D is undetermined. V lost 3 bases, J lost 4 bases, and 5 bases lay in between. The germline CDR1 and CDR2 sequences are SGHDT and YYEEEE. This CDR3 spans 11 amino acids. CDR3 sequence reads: CASSYGYEQYF. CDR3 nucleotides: TGTGCCAGCAGCTACGGATACGAGCAGTACTTC.

The CDR3 DNA reads as TGTGCCAGCAGTTTCGCCGGGACTAGCTATACCGGGGAGCTGTTTTTT. Translation: CASSFAGTSYTGELFF. The chain employs TRBV6-5 and TRBJ2-2, with 9 nucleotides matching TRBD2. Germline V gene sequence: CDR1 MNHEY, CDR2 SVGAGI. V was pared by 4 bases and J by 5 bases, with 8 bases of the junction left unmatched. CDR3 length equals 16 residues.

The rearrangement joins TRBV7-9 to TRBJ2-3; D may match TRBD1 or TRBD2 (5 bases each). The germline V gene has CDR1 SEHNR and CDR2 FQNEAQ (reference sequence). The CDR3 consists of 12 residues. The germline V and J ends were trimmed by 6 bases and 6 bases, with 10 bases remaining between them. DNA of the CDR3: TGTGCCAGCAGGGGGGTTCAGGATACGCAGTATTTT. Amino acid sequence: CASRGVQDTQYF.

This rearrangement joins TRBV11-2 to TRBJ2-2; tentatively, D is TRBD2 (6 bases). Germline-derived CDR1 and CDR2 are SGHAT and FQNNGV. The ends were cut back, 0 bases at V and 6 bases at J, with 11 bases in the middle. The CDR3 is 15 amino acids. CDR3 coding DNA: TGTGCCAGCAGCTTAGATCGGAGGGATCCCGGGGAGCTGTTTTTT. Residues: CASSLDRRDPGELFF. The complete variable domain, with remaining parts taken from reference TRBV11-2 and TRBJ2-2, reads EAGVAQSPRYKIIEKRQSVAFWCNPISGHATLYWYQQILGQGPKLLIQFQNNGVVDDSQLPKDRFSAERLKGVDSTLKIQPAKLEDSAVYLCASSLDRRDPGELFFGEGSRLTVL.

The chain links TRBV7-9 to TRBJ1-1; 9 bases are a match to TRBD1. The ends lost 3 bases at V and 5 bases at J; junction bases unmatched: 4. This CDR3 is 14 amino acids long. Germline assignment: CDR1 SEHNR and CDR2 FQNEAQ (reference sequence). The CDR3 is CASSFRTGDTEAFF. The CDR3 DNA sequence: TGTGCCAGCAGCTTTCGGACAGGGGATACTGAAGCTTTCTTT.